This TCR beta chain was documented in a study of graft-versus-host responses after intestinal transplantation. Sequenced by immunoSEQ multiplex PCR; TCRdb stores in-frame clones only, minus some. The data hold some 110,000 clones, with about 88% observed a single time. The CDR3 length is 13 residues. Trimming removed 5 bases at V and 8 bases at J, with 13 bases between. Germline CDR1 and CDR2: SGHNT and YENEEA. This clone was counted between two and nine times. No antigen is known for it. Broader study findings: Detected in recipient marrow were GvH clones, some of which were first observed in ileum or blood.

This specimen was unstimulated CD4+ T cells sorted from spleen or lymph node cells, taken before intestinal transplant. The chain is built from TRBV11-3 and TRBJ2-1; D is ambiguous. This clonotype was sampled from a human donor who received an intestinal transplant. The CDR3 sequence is CASSLGRVDEQFF. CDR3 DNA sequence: TGTGCCAGCAGCCTAGGACGCGTCGATGAGCAGTTCTTC.